This T cell receptor beta chain derives from a study of shared clonotypes between healthy human individuals. Study details: The people who gave samples were two women and three men aged 18 to 49.

The CDR3 runs 16 residues. The V and J ends lost 0 bases and 1 base respectively, with 12 bases between them. The germline V gene encodes CDR1 LNHDA and CDR2 SQIVND (reference sequence). Method: immunoSEQ multiplex PCR; TCRdb's copy keeps in-frame clones and lacks some. The data contain some 630,000 clones, around 72% of them singletons. Adult donors, all healthy and HIV-negative, had no recent acute infections or vaccinations. This clonotype originated in a woman aged 30 to 39 in good health. Sequenced input: memory CD4+ T cells sorted from blood. The subset denotes: CD45RA-negative fraction. V is TRBV19 and J is TRBJ1-1; unclear D gene. As DNA, the CDR3 is TGTGCCAGTAGTATAGACAGATTGACTTGGAACACTGAAGCTTTCTTT. It encodes CASSIDRLTWNTEAFF.